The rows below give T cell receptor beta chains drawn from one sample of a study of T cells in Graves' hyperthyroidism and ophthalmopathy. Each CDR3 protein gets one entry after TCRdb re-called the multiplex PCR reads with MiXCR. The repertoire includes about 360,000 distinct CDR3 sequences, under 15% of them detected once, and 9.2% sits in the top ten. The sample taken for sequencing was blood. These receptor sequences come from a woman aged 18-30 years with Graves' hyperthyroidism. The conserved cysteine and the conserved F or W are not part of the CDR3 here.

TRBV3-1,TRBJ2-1,ASSQGASQF
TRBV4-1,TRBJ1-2,ASSQEPAGYGYT
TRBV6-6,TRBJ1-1,ASSYSSGLTGSQNTEAF
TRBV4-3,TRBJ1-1,ASSQDMVDTWNTEAF
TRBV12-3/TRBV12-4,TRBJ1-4,ASSSNRGREKLF
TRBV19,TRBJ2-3,ASTSLAGLSTGADTQY
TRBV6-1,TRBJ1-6,ASGGADRIETFGSPLH
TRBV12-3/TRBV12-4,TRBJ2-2,ASTWTGNTGELF
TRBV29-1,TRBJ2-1,SSRDSYNEQF
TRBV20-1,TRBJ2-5,SAWTSGSETQY
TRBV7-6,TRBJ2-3,ASSFGTSGVSTDTQY
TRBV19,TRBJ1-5,ASSVGTGMQPQH
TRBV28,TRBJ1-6,ASSFMFDGSSYNSPLH
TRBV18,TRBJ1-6,ASSLAGEQNSPLH
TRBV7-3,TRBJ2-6,ASSLVVSPDGANVLT
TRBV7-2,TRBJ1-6,ASSLEAQGDSPLH
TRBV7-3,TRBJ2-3,ASSLGGITDTQY
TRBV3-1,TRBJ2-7,ASSRPGGEQY
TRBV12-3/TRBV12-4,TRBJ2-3,ATDDPGAHTDTQY
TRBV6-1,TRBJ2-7,ASTSGADTYEQY
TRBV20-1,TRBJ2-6,SARDSTGGASGANVLT
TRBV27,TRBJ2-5,ASSSWTAPQETQY
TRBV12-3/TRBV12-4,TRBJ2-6,ASSSPYRTGANVLT
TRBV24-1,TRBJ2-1,ATRNGLGDNEQF
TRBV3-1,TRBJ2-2,ASSQVGTSGATGELF
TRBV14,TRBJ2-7,ASSSLAGGQEQY
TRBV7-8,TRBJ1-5,ASSLGTGAPLPQH
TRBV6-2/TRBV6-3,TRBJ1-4,ASSYSITTNEKLF
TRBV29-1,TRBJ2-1,SVGPGHEQF
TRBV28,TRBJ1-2,ASGYQGSLYNYGYT
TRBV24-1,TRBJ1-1,ATRGRLDRGETEAF
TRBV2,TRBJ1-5,ASSGTDRGESRSNQPQH
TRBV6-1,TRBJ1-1,ASSDDTEAF
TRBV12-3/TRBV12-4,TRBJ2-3,ASSPRGGLAGGRVTDTQY
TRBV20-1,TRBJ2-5,SAREAGGGETQY
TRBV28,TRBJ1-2,AARKNFYGYT
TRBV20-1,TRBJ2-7,SAREGRGEQY
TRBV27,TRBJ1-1,ASSLNRLNTEAF
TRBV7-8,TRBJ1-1,ASSLGGKSTAPRGAF
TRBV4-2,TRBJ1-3,ASSQVGTVTGNTIY
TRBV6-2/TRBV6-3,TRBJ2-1,ASSSRILAGLRHNEQF
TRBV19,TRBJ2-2,ASSIDRDTGELF
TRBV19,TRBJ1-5,ASSIWSQPQH
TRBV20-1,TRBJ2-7,SARGASGKYEQY
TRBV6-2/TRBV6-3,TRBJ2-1,ASRGTSGYNEQF
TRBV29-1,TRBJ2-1,SVEDLKRDLGNEQF
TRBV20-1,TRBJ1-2,SARDIVGYT
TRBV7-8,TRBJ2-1,ASSPGLAGSRNEQF
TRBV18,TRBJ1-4,ASSQETNEKLF
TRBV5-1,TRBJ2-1,ASSLASGRASEQF
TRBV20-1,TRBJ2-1,SARGSGTSGSIPYNEQF
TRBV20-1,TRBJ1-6,SAAFDSGALLDSPLH
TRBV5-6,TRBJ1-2,ASSFDTPDGYT